The entry below gives a single T cell receptor (beta chain) sequence along with its context. What this receptor recognizes is not known. No base qualities exist here, and no much larger clone lies one base off it. Library prep was done by the immunoSEQ multiplex PCR assay. TCR beta CDR3 sequencing was performed on DNA from the cultured, isolated CD4+ T cells. The authors' pipeline ran thus. The analysis removed non-productive TCR sequences, trimmed reads to the CDR3 region, and retained only CDR3s that were 7 or more amino acids long. Antigen-specific clonotypes were identified with the MANAFEST web app by comparing expansion in peptide wells against reference cultures. To count as positive, a clone had to show expansion at FDR<0.05 compared with the reference and with all other wells, an odds ratio above 5, and a frequency above 0.1% in two replicate wells. A clonotype was defined as cross-reactive if the clonotype was significantly expanded both in SARS-CoV-2 spike wells and in at least one common cold coronavirus spike condition. CDR3 similarity was assessed by Levenshtein distance with the stringdist R package, and unrooted trees were built with ape in R 3.6.1. This immuneACCESS table, as held by TCRdb, lists in-frame sequences with V and J called but not all clones. Of the missing ones, under half trace to an unresolved V gene in checked studies; the others have no known cause. Clonal size and the V and J genes are those of that table, whereas D and trimming came from the DNA. For this sample there are about 40,000 clones; roughly 66% appear just once. The top ten constitute roughly 30% of the sample.

This record comes from a study of vaccination effects on CD4 cells after COVID-19 (dated by TCRdb to 2022 to 2024). About the full investigation: Each participant got two doses of an mRNA SARS-CoV-2 vaccine, either BNT162b2 or mRNA-1273. Altogether, roughly 10 COVID-19 convalescent patients and a few SARS-CoV-2-naive healthy vaccine recipients made up the full study. In a couple of convalescent patients, pre-vaccine samples were collected 16 days and one week ahead of the first dose, 142 and 148 days after COVID-19 diagnosis. The Oncomine TCR Beta short-read assay on an Illumina iSeq 100 was used to sequence cultures from other donors in the study. SARS-CoV-2 spike-specific CD4+ TCR repertoires from before and after mRNA vaccination were compared in COVID-19 convalescent patients and in infection-naive vaccine recipients.

To identify antigen-specific CD4+ T cell clonotypes by their expansion, the ViraFEST assay first stimulated PBMC with viral peptide pools and then applied TCR sequencing. After about 10 days of culture, CD4+ T cells were isolated with the EasySep CD4+ T cell isolation kit. Convalescent patients had PCR-confirmed SARS-CoV-2 infection between March and December 2020, before Alpha, Beta and Delta variants emerged in the United States. Some 1.9 million PBMC per well were cultured with approximately 10 ug/ml peptides in IMDM containing around 5.3% human AB serum, approximately 9.1 IU/ml IL-2 and gentamicin. Half of the culture medium was replaced with fresh IL-2-containing medium on days 3 and 7. Unless noted otherwise, every peptide stimulation condition was grown in triplicate wells. PBMC were separated from whole blood using Ficoll-Paque Plus gradient centrifugation and were then either cryopreserved at -140C or used fresh. The QIAamp micro DNA kit was used to extract genomic DNA from the cultured CD4+ T cells.

Results the study describes overall, beyond this receptor: At late post-vaccination timepoints, both infection-induced and vaccine-induced clones showed marked clonal contraction, consistent with waning T cell responses. In convalescent patients, the post-vaccine spike-reactive repertoire consisted mainly of new vaccine-induced clones, largely distinct from infection-induced clones. The study was limited by a small number of convalescent patients and lacked early post-infection timepoints.

The clonotype comes from a human donor who had a prior SARS-CoV-2 infection. Specimen: CD4+ T cells from PBMCs cultured with a peptide pool, collected before COVID-19 vaccination.

The encoded CDR3 is CASSRGAGGAYNSPLHF. DNA sequence: TGTGCCAGCAGCCGCGGGGCGGGAGGGGCCTATAATTCACCCCTCCACTTT. Recombination connected TRBV7-9 to TRBJ1-6; tentative D gene TRBD1, with 5 bases matching. V and J lose 5 bases and 2 bases, and a span of 16 bases separates them. Including the terminal cysteine and phenylalanine, the CDR3 comprises 17 residues. Kept here is only the CDR3 DNA, which spans 51 bases and is read in frame from base 1. CDR1 and CDR2 are drawn from the germline V gene (reference sequence): SEHNR, FQNEAQ. Beyond the CDR3, the reference TRBV7-9 and TRBJ1-6 genes provide the residues; the full variable domain reads: DTGVSQNPRHKITKRGQNVTFRCDPISEHNRLYWYRQTLGQGPEFLTYFQNEAQLEKSRLLSDRFSAERPKGSFSTLEIQRTEQGDSAMYLCASSRGAGGAYNSPLHFGNGTRLTVT.